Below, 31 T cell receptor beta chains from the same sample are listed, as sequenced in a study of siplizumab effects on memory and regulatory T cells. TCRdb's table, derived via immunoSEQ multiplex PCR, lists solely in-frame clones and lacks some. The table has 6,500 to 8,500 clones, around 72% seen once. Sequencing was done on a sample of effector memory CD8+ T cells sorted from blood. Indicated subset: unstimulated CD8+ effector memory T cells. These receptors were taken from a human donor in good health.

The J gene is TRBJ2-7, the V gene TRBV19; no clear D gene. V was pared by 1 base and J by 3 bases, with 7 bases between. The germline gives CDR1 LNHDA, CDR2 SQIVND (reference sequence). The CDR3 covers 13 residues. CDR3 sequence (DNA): TGTGCCAGTAGTATAGGCCCTAGCTACGAGCAGTACTTC. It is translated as CASSIGPSYEQYF.

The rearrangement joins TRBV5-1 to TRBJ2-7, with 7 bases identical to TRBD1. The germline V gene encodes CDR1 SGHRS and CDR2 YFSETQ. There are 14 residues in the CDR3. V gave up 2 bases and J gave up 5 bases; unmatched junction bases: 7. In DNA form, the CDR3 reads TGCGCCAGCAGCTTACAGGGGCCGTTGGACGAGCAGTACTTC. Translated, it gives CASSLQGPLDEQYF.

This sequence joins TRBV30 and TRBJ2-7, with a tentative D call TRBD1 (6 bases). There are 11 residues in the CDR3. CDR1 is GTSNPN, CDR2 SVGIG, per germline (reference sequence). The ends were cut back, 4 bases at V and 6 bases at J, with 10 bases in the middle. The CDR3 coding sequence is TGTGCCTGGACAGGGGTGGGCGAGCAGTACTTC. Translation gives CAWTGVGEQYF.

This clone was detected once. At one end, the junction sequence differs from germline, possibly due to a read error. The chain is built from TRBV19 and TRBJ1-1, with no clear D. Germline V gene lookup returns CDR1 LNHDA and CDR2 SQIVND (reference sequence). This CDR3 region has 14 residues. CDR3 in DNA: TGTGCCAGTAGTATGGAGGGAATCGGAACTGAAGATTTCTTT. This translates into CASSMEGIGTEDFF.

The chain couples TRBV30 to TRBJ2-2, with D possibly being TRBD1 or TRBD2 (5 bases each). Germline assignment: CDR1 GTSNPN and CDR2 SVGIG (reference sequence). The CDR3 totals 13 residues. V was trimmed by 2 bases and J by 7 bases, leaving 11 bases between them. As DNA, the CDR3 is TGTGCCTGGAGTTTGGGGGATCACGGGGAGCTGTTTTTT. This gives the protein CAWSLGDHGELFF.

CDR3 nucleotide sequence: TGCGCCAGCAGCTACCCGAACACCGGGGAGCTGTTTTTT. Protein product: CASSYPNTGELFF. This sequence joins TRBV5-1 and TRBJ2-2; no clear D. CDR1 is SGHRS and CDR2 is YFSETQ in the germline V gene. The CDR3 is 13 amino acids. V lost 3 bases to trimming and J lost 0 bases, with 3 bases between them.

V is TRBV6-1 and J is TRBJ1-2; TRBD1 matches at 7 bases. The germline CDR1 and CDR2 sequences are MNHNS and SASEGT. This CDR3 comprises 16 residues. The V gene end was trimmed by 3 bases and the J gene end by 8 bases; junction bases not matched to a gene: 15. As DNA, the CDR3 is TGTGCCAGCAGTGACAACCCCGACAGGGTATTAGGCGGCTACACCTTC. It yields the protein CASSDNPDRVLGGYTF.

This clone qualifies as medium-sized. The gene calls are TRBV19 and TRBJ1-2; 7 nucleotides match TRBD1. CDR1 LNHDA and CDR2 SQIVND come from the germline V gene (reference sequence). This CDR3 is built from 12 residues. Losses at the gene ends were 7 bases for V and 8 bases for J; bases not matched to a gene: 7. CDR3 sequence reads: CASTPQGGGYTF. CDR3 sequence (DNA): TGTGCCAGTACCCCTCAGGGGGGCGGCTACACCTTC.

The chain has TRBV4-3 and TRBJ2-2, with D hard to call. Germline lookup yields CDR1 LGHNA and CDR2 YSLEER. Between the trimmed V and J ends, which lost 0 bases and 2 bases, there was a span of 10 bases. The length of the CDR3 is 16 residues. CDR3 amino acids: CASSQDYPPNTGELFF. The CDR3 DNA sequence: TGCGCCAGCAGCCAAGATTACCCCCCTAACACCGGGGAGCTGTTTTTT.

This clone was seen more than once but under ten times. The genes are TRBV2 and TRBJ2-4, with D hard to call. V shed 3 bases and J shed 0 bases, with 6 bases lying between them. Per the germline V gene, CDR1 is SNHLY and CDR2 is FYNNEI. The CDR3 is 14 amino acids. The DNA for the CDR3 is TGTGCCAGCAGTGATACCGGAGCCAAAAACATTCAGTACTTC. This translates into CASSDTGAKNIQYF.

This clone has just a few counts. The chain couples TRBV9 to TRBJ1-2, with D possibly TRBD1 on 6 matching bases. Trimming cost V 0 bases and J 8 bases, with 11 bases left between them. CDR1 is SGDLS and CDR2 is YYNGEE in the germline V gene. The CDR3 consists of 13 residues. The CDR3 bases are TGTGCCAGCAGCGTAGGGGGGGCGGAGGGCTACACCTTC. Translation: CASSVGGAEGYTF. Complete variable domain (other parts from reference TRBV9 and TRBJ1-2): DSGVTQTPKHLITATGQRVTLRCSPRSGDLSVYWYQQSLDQGLQFLIQYYNGEERAKGNILERFSAQQFPDLHSELNLSSLELGDSALYFCASSVGGAEGYTFGSGTRLTVV.

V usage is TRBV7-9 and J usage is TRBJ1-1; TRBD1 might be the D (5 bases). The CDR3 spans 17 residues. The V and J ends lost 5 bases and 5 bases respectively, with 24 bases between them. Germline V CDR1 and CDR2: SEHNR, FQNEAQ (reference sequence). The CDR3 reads CASSAALRGLQWTEAFF. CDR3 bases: TGTGCCAGCAGCGCCGCCCTCCGGGGCCTGCAGTGGACTGAAGCTTTCTTT.

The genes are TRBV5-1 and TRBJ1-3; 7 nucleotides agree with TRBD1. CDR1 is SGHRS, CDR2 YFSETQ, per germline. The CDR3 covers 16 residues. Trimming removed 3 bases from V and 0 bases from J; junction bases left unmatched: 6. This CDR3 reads CASSSITGASGNTIYF. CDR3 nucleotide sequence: TGCGCCAGCAGCTCGATCACAGGGGCCTCTGGAAACACCATATATTTT.

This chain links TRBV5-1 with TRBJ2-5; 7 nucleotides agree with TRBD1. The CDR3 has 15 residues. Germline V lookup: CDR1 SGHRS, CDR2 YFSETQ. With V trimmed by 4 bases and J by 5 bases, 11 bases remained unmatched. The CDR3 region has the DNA TGCGCCAGCAGCCAACAAAGGGGGCTCAGGGAGACCCAGTACTTC. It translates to CASSQQRGLRETQYF.

CDR3 nucleotides: TGTGCCTGGAGTAGGGATAGCAATCAGCCCCAGCATTTT. This encodes CAWSRDSNQPQHF. This chain connects TRBV30 to TRBJ1-5, with D uncertain. The CDR3 is made up of 13 amino acids. Germline V gives CDR1 GTSNPN, CDR2 SVGIG (reference sequence). V was clipped by 2 bases and J by 0 bases, with 5 bases between them. The whole variable domain, filled in from reference TRBV30 and TRBJ1-5, reads SQTIHQWPATLVQPVGSPLSLECTVEGTSNPNLYWYRQAAGRGLQLLFYSVGIGQISSEVPQNLSASRPQDRQFILSSKKLLLSDSGFYLCAWSRDSNQPQHFGDGTRLSIL.

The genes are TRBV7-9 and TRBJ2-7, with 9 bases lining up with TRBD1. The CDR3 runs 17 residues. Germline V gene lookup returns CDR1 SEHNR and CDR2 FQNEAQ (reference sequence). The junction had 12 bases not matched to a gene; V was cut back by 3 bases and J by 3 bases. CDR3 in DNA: TGTGCCAGCAGCTTCTCTCACCCGGACAGGGGTAGCTACGAGCAGTACTTC. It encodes CASSFSHPDRGSYEQYF. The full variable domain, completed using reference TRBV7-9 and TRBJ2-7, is DTGVSQNPRHKITKRGQNVTFRCDPISEHNRLYWYRQTLGQGPEFLTYFQNEAQLEKSRLLSDRFSAERPKGSFSTLEIQRTEQGDSAMYLCASSFSHPDRGSYEQYFGPGTRLTVT.

The DNA for the CDR3 is TGTGCCAGCAGTGAAGACGAGGTTTACGAGCAGTACTTC. Its translation: CASSEDEVYEQYF. The chain uses TRBV6-1 and TRBJ2-7; D not resolved. CDR1 is MNHNS, CDR2 SASEGT, per germline. The CDR3 consists of 13 residues. Trimming took 1 base from V and 4 from J, leaving 8 bases between them.

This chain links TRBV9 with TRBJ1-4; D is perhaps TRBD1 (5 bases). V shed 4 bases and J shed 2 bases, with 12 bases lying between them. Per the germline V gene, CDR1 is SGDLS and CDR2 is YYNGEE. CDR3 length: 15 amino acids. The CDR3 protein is CASSKGTSTNEKLFF. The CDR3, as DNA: TGTGCCAGCAGCAAGGGGACGAGCACTAATGAAAAACTGTTTTTT.

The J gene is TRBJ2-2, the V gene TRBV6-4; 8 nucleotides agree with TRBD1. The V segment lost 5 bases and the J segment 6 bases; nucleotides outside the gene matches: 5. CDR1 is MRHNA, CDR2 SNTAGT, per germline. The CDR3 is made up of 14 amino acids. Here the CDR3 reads CASSPTGESGELFF. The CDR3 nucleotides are TGTGCCAGCAGTCCGACAGGGGAGTCCGGGGAGCTGTTTTTT.

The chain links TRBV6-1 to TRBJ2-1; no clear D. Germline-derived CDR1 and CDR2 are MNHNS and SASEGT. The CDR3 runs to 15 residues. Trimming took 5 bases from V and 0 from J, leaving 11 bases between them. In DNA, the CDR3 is TGTGCCAGCAGTCCCCATTCCAGCTCCTACAATGAGCAGTTCTTC. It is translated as CASSPHSSSYNEQFF.

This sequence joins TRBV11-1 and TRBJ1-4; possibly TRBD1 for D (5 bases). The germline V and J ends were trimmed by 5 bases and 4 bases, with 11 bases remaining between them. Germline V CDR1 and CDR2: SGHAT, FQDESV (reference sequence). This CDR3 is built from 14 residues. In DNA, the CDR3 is TGTGCCAGCAGCCTGACAGATAATAATGAAAAACTGTTTTTT. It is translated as CASSLTDNNEKLFF.

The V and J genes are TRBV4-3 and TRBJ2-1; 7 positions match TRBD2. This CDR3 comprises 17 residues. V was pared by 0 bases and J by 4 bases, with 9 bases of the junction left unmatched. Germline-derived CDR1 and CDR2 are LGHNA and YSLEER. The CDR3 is CASSQDGEERGYNEQFF. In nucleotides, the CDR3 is TGCGCCAGCAGCCAAGATGGGGAGGAGCGGGGATACAATGAGCAGTTCTTC.

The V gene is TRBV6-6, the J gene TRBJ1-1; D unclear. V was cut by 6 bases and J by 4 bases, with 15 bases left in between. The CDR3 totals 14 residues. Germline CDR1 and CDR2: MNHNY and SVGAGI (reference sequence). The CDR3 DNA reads TGTGCCAGCAGCACCGGGATGCGGGGCACTGAAGCTTTCTTT. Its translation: CASSTGMRGTEAFF.

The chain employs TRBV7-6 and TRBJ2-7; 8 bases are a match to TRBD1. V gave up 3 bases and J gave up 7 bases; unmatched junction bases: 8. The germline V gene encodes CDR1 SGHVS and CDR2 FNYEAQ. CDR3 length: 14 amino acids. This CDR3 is CASSFQQGGGEQYF. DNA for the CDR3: TGTGCCAGCAGCTTCCAACAGGGGGGTGGGGAGCAGTACTTC.

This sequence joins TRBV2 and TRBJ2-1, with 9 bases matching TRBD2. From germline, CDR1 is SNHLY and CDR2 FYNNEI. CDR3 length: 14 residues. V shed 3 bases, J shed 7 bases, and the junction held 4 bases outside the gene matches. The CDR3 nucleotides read TGTGCCAGCAGTGAGGTAGCGGGAGCGAATGAGCAGTTCTTC. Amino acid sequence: CASSEVAGANEQFF.

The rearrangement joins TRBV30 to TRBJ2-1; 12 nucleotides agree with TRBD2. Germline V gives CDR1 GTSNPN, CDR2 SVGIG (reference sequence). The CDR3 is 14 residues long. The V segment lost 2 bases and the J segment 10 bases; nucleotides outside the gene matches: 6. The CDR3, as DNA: TGTGCCTGGAGTCCGACTAGCGGGGGACAGGAGCAGTTCTTC. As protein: CAWSPTSGGQEQFF.

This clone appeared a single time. The DNA of the CDR3 is TGTGCCAGCAGCTCGACTGTTAGCTCCTACGAGCAGTACTTC. The encoded protein is CASSSTVSSYEQYF. The chain has TRBV7-8 and TRBJ2-7; D ambiguous. Trimming cost V 4 bases and J 0 bases, with 10 bases left between them. The CDR3 runs 14 residues. Germline V gene sequence: CDR1 SGHVS, CDR2 FQNEAQ.

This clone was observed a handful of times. CDR3 amino acids: CASRPGQGTYEQYF. The CDR3 region has the DNA TGTGCCAGTAGGCCGGGACAGGGGACCTACGAGCAGTACTTC. V usage is TRBV19 and J usage is TRBJ2-7; TRBD1 agrees at 10 bases. J lost 2 bases, V lost 6 bases, and 4 bases had no gene match. The CDR3 runs 14 residues. Germline CDR1 reads LNHDA; CDR2 reads SQIVND (reference sequence).

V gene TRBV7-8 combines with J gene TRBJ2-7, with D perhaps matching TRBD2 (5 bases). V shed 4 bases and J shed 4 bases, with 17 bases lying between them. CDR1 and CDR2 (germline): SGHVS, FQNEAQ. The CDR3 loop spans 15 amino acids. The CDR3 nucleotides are TGTGCCAGCAGCTCGCGGACTGGGCCCGTGTACGAGCAGTACTTC. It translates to CASSSRTGPVYEQYF. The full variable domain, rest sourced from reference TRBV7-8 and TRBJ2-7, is GAGVSQSPRYKVAKRGQDVALRCDPISGHVSLFWYQQALGQGPEFLTYFQNEAQLDKSGLPSDRFFAERPEGSVSTLKIQRTQQEDSAVYLCASSSRTGPVYEQYFGPGTRLTVT.

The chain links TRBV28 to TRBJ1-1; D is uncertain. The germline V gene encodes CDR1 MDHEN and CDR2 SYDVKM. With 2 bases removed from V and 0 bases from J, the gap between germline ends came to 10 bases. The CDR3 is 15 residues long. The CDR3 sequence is CASSLEVEMNTEAFF. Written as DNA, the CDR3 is TGTGCCAGCAGTTTAGAGGTTGAGATGAACACTGAAGCTTTCTTT.

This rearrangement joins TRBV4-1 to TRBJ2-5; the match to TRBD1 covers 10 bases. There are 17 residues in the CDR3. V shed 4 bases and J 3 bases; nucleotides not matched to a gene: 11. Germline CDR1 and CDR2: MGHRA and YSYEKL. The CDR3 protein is CASSRGRDRGPEETQYF. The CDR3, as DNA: TGCGCCAGCAGCCGAGGACGGGACAGGGGTCCCGAAGAGACCCAGTACTTC.